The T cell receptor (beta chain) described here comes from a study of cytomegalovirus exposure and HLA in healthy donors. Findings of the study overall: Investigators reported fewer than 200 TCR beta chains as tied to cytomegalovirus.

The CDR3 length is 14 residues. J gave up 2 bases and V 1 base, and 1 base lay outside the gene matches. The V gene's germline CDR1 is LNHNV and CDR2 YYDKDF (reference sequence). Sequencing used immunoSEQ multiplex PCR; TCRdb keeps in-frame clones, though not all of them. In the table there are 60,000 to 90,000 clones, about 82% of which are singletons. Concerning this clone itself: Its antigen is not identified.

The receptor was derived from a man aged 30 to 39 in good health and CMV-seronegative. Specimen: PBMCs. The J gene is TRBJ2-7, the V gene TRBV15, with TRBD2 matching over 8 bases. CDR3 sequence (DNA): TGTGCCACCAGCAGAGGGCGGGGGGCCTACGAGCAGTACTTC. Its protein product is CATSRGRGAYEQYF. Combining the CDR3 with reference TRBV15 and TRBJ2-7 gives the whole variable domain DAMVIQNPRYQVTQFGKPVTLSCSQTLNHNVMYWYQQKSSQAPKLLFHYYDKDFNNEADTPDNFQSRRPNTSFCFLDIRSPGLGDTAMYLCATSRGRGAYEQYFGPGTRLTVT.